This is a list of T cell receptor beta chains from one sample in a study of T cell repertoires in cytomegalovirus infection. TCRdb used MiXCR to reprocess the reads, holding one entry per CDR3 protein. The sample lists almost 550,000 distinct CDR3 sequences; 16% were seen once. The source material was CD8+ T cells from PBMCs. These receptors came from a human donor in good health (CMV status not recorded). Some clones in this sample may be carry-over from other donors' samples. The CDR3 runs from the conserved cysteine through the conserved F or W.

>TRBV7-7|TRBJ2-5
CASYRGRGGDQYF
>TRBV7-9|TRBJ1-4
CASSLGTLGKLFF
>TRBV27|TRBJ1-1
CASSLGRGPTEAFF
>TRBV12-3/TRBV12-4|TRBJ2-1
CASRIGLAGGPQFFF
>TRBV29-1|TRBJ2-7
CSVEDPGQGEIYEQYF
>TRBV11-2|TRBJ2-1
CASSIYRAGQLYNEQFF
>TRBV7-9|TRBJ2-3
CASSFTMGGGPEDTQYF
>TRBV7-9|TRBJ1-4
CASSSTDRAGEKLFF
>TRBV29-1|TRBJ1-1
CSVLQGALDTEAFF
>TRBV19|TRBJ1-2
CASSSPPDREPYGYTF
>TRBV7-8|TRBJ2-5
CASSRHFRGSETQYF
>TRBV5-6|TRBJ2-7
CASSLVTSGAAHEQYF
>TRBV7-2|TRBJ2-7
CASSLGTARYEQYF
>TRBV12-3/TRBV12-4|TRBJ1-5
CASSLALLTNQPQHF
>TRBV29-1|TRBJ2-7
CSATQGNGFTYEQYF
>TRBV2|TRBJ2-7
CAIPGGTGGVYEQYF
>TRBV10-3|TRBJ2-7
CAISESRTVSGEQYF
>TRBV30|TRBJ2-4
CAWSSGTGKNIQYF
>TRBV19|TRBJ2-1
CASSMAGGYTHGDNEQFF
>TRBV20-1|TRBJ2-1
CSARDPRDNEQFF
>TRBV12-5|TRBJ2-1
CASGLMGAGNEQFF
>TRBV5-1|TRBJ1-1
CASSLGTGWFTEAFF
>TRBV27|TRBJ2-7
CASSLSLAGIYEQYF
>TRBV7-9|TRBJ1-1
CASSLRQGGNTEAFF
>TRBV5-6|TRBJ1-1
CASSVTGGLDTEAFF